Shown below are 8 T cell receptor beta chains from a single sample sequenced in a study of blood T cell repertoires in COVID-19 (dated by TCRdb to between 2020 and 2021). The receptor library was made with the immunoSEQ multiplex PCR assay. In its TCRdb copy, this immuneACCESS table keeps in-frame sequences only and misses some clones. Where compared with another copy, unresolved V genes explain less than half of these, and the others have no known cause. Present in this sample are roughly 260,000 clones, approximately 83% of which were seen just once. Of the sample, approximately 1.9% falls within the top ten clones. Sequencing used PBMCs or T cells enriched from blood (not recorded which). These receptors all stem from a woman between 50 and 59 years old who had recovered from COVID-19.

This rearrangement joins TRBV5-1 to TRBJ2-3; 8 bases match TRBD2. Trimming cost V 0 bases and J 2 bases; bases outside gene matches: 5. Per the germline V gene, CDR1 is SGHRS and CDR2 is YFSETQ. This CDR3 contains 16 residues. The CDR3 protein is CASSLDRGGSTDTQYF. The DNA for the CDR3 is TGCGCCAGCAGCTTGGATCGGGGGGGGTCCACAGATACGCAGTATTTT.

The rearrangement links TRBV30 to TRBJ2-1, with a weak D call TRBD1 (5 bases). This CDR3 has 13 amino acids. Germline V CDR1 and CDR2: GTSNPN, SVGIG (reference sequence). V was cut by 2 bases and J by 12 bases, with 17 bases left in between. CDR3 nucleotide sequence: TGTGCCTGGAGTCCAGGTACGAGTCAGGGGCAGTTCTTC. It is translated as CAWSPGTSQGQFF.

The V gene is TRBV5-1, the J gene TRBJ1-4; 10 nucleotides line up with TRBD1. V gave up 4 bases and J gave up 11 bases; unmatched junction bases: 11. Germline V gene sequence: CDR1 SGHRS, CDR2 YFSETQ. The CDR3 extends over 15 amino acids. Here the CDR3 DNA reads TGCGCCAGCAGCCCATCCGGGACAGGGGTTGGTAAACTGTTTTTT. Its translation: CASSPSGTGVGKLFF. Complete variable domain (other parts from reference TRBV5-1 and TRBJ1-4): KAGVTQTPRYLIKTRGQQVTLSCSPISGHRSVSWYQQTPGQGLQFLFEYFSETQRNKGNFPGRFSGRQFSNSRSEMNVSTLELGDSALYLCASSPSGTGVGKLFFGSGTQLSVL.

The chain is built from TRBV9 and TRBJ2-3; 8 bases are a match to TRBD1. The germline CDR1 and CDR2 sequences are SGDLS and YYNGEE. The CDR3 is 18 amino acids. J gave up 4 bases and V 0 bases, and 13 bases lay outside the gene matches. The CDR3 loop is CASSVASEGQVGSDTQYF. Here the CDR3 DNA reads TGTGCCAGCAGCGTAGCTTCTGAGGGACAGGTTGGCTCAGATACGCAGTATTTT.

V and J are TRBV28 and TRBJ2-7; TRBD1 might be the D (6 bases). The CDR3 loop spans 14 amino acids. V lost 3 bases and J lost 3, with 12 bases in between. CDR1 and CDR2 (germline): MDHEN, SYDVKM. CDR3: CASSFWQGHYEQYF. The CDR3 DNA reads as TGTGCCAGCAGTTTTTGGCAGGGACACTACGAGCAGTACTTC.

This chain links TRBV6-5 with TRBJ1-5; a possible D gene is TRBD1 (5 bases). V was pared by 2 bases and J by 4 bases, with 15 bases between. Germline CDR1 MNHEY, CDR2 SVGAGI. CDR3 length equals 16 residues. CDR3 sequence: CASSYRRFGANQPQHF. The CDR3 DNA reads as TGTGCCAGCAGTTACCGCAGGTTTGGGGCAAATCAGCCCCAGCATTTT.

This clone was seen a few times. The gene calls are TRBV27 and TRBJ2-3; 11 bases are shared with TRBD2. The CDR3 is 16 amino acids. Germline assignment: CDR1 MNHEY and CDR2 SMNVEV (reference sequence). Germline trimming cut 6 bases from V and 3 bases from J; bases unmatched to any gene: 8. The CDR3 reads CASRGTSGVGTDTQYF. CDR3 nucleotides: TGTGCCAGCAGAGGGACTAGCGGCGTGGGTACAGATACGCAGTATTTT.

The chain couples TRBV21-1 to TRBJ2-2; the table's TRBD1 call for D was not verified on the DNA. TRBV21-1 is shown as a pseudogene. CDR3 length: 15 amino acids. The CDR3 protein is CASSRRSQGPGELFF. The CDR3 coding sequence is TGTGCCAGCAGCAGACGCAGCCAGGGTCCCGGGGAGCTGTTTTTT.